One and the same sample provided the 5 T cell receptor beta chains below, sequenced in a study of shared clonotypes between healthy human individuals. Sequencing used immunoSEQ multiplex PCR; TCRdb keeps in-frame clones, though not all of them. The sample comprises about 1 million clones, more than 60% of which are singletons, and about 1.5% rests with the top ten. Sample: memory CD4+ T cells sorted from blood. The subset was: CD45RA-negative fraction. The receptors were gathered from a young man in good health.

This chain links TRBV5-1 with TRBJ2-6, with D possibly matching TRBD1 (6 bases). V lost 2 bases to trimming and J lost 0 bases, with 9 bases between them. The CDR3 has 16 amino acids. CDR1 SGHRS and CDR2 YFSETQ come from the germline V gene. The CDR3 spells CASSFGQSSGANVLTF. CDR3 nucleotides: TGCGCCAGCAGCTTCGGACAGAGCTCTGGGGCCAACGTCCTGACTTTC.

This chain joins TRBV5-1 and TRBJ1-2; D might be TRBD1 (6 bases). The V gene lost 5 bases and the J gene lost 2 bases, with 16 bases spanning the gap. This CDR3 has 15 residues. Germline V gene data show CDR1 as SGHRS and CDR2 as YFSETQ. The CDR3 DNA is TGCGCCAGCAGGCCCGGGGGGGCAGACAACTATGGCTACACCTTC. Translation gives CASRPGGADNYGYTF.

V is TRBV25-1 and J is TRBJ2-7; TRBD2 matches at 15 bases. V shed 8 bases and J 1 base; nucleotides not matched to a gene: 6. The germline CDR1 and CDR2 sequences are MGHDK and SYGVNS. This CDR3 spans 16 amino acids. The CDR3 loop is CASGGLAGGPSYEQYF. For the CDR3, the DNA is TGTGCCAGCGGAGGACTAGCGGGAGGGCCTTCCTACGAGCAGTACTTC.

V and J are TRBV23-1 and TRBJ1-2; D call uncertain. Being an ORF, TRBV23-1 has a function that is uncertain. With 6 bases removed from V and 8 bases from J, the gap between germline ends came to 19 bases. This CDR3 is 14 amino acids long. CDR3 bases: TGCGCCAGCAGACGGCCGGGCCATAGGTCGGGCTACACCTTC. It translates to CASRRPGHRSGYTF.

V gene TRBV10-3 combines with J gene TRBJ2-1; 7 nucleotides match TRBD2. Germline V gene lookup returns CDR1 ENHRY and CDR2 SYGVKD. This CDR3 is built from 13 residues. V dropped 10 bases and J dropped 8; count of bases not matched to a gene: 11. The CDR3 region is CATDPGGVHEQFF. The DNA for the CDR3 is TGTGCCACGGACCCGGGGGGAGTCCATGAGCAGTTCTTC.